Each of the 27 T cell receptor beta chains below was sequenced from the same sample in a study of naive and memory T cell subsets. Two oligonucleotides, mixed equimolar, formed the beta constant-region primer covering TRBC1 and TRBC2. MiXCR, run by TCRdb on the UMI-ligation and nested PCR reads, gives a single entry per CDR3 protein. Of around 23,000 distinct CDR3 sequences in the sample, about 10% were seen once. Sequences were obtained from central memory CD8+ T cells from blood. Source of these receptors: a human donor in good health.

This clonotype was observed a handful of times. This chain uses TRBV24-1 with TRBJ2-1; TRBD1 agrees at 11 bases. The CDR3 extends over 16 amino acids. V was pared by 4 bases and J by 9 bases, with 10 bases of the junction left unmatched. Germline CDR1 and CDR2: KGHDR and SFDVKD. The DNA for the CDR3 is TGTGCCACCAGTGACCCGGACAGGGGGCAGGCGGGTGAGCAGTTCTTC. The encoded protein is CATSDPDRGQAGEQFF.

The CDR3 loop is CASIAEYQETQYF. CDR3 nucleotides: TGTGCCAGCATAGCGGAGTACCAAGAGACCCAGTACTTC. J is TRBJ2-5 and V is TRBV3-1; possibly TRBD2 for D (6 bases). V shed 7 bases and J shed 0 bases, with 9 bases lying between them. CDR3 length: 13 residues. The germline CDR1 and CDR2 sequences are LGHDT and YNNKEL (reference sequence).

This clonotype was seen at least ten times. The chain combines TRBV10-2 with TRBJ1-1, with D hard to call. Per germline, CDR1 WSHSY and CDR2 SAAADI. CDR3 length: 11 amino acids. Between the trimmed V and J ends, which lost 10 bases and 7 bases, there was a span of 13 bases. DNA of the CDR3: TGCGCCACCAGACAAATGGGTGAAGCTTTCTTT. Protein product: CATRQMGEAFF.

There are a few counts of this clonotype. V usage is TRBV4-1 and J usage is TRBJ2-3; a possible D gene is TRBD2 (6 bases). The CDR3 is 13 amino acids. Germline assignment: CDR1 MGHRA and CDR2 YSYEKL. Between the trimmed V and J ends, which lost 6 bases and 3 bases, there was a span of 10 bases. The CDR3 sequence is CASRSGVTDTQYF. CDR3 DNA: TGCGCCAGCAGGTCGGGAGTTACAGATACGCAGTATTTT.

This clonotype was observed a handful of times. The chain has TRBV30 and TRBJ2-5; TRBD2 agrees at 9 bases. The CDR3 is made up of 14 amino acids. Germline CDR1 reads GTSNPN; CDR2 reads SVGIG (reference sequence). V dropped 4 bases and J dropped 2; count of bases not matched to a gene: 5. CDR3 nucleotide sequence: TGTGCCTGGACTCCTACTAGCGGGCAAGAGACCCAGTACTTC. Translated, it gives CAWTPTSGQETQYF.

The gene calls are TRBV4-1 and TRBJ2-7, with D possibly being TRBD2 (5 bases). V lost 1 base and J lost 0, with 7 bases in between. The germline V gene has CDR1 MGHRA and CDR2 YSYEKL. The CDR3 consists of 14 residues. In nucleotides, the CDR3 is TGCGCCAGCAGCCAAGGAGGGCTCTCCTACGAGCAGTACTTC. Translation gives CASSQGGLSYEQYF.

Only a few counts were recorded for this clonotype. The DNA of the CDR3 is TGTGCCAGCAGCTTGGTGGGGGGGCCGTGGCAGTTCTTC. Encoded protein: CASSLVGGPWQFF. The gene calls are TRBV7-9 and TRBJ2-1; D is perhaps TRBD2 (7 bases). The CDR3 has 13 amino acids. Germline CDR1 is SEHNR and CDR2 is FQNEAQ (reference sequence). The germline V and J ends were trimmed by 3 bases and 12 bases, with 15 bases remaining between them.

The V call is TRBV20-1, the J call TRBJ2-7; possible D gene TRBD2, 5 bases. Deletions cut 4 bases from V and 2 bases from J, with 12 bases between. CDR3 length equals 13 residues. CDR1 DFQATT and CDR2 SNEGSKA come from the germline V gene (reference sequence). CDR3: CSAKKPLAYEQYF. As DNA, the CDR3 is TGCAGTGCTAAAAAACCACTAGCCTACGAGCAGTACTTC.

This clonotype was seen at least ten times. This sequence joins TRBV29-1 and TRBJ1-5; 8 bases match TRBD1. Trimming took 6 bases from V and 0 from J; bases not matched to a gene: 10. The CDR3 is 16 residues long. Germline CDR1 reads SQVTM; CDR2 reads ANQGSEA. CDR3 nucleotide sequence: TGCAGCGTAGTAATACCGGGACAGGATAGCAATCAGCCCCAGCATTTT. Protein sequence: CSVVIPGQDSNQPQHF. Full variable domain (rest looked up from reference TRBV29-1 and TRBJ1-5): SAVISQKPSRDICQRGTSLTIQCQVDSQVTMMFWYRQQPGQSLTLIATANQGSEATYESGFVIDKFPISRPNLTFSTLTVSNMSPEDSSIYLCSVVIPGQDSNQPQHFGDGTRLSIL.

This clonotype has a count of ten or more. This chain links TRBV20-1 with TRBJ1-3; D perhaps matches TRBD1 (5 bases). Germline CDR1 DFQATT, CDR2 SNEGSKA (reference sequence). The ends were cut back, 0 bases at V and 0 bases at J, with 12 bases in the middle. The CDR3 covers 16 residues. For the CDR3, the DNA is TGCAGTGCTAGAGATGCTGGGGGGGACTCTGGAAACACCATATATTTT. It is translated as CSARDAGGDSGNTIYF.

This clonotype came up many times. This chain connects TRBV6-5 to TRBJ2-1; TRBD2 matches 12 bases. V shed 5 bases, J shed 8 bases, and the junction held 10 bases outside the gene matches. From germline, CDR1 is MNHEY and CDR2 SVGAGI. This CDR3 has 16 residues. The CDR3 nucleotides are TGTGCCAGCAGTGCCCTGCTACTAGCGGGAGGCGATGAGCAGTTCTTC. This encodes CASSALLLAGGDEQFF.

The J gene is TRBJ1-5, the V gene TRBV7-2; D is uncertain. The CDR3 extends over 14 amino acids. Trimming cost V 3 bases and J 3 bases, with 9 bases left between them. Germline CDR1 reads SGHTA; CDR2 reads FQGNSA. CDR3 coding DNA: TGTGCCAGCAGCTTGGGATTAAACAATCAGCCCCAGCATTTT. Its protein product is CASSLGLNNQPQHF. The full variable domain, completed using reference TRBV7-2 and TRBJ1-5, is GAGVSQSPSNKVTEKGKDVELRCDPISGHTALYWYRQSLGQGLEFLIYFQGNSAPDKSGLPSDRFSAERTGGSVSTLTIQRTQQEDSAVYLCASSLGLNNQPQHFGDGTRLSIL.

In its sample, this clonotype was seen many times. The rearrangement uses TRBV3-1 and TRBJ2-7; TRBD1 matches at 7 bases. This CDR3 has 14 amino acids. Germline CDR1 LGHDT, CDR2 YNNKEL (reference sequence). V trimming: 5 bases; J trimming: 2 bases; junction bases outside the gene matches: 6. The CDR3 region is CASSLQGTTYEQYF. In nucleotides, the CDR3 is TGTGCCAGCAGCTTACAGGGGACCACCTACGAGCAGTACTTC.

This clonotype has a count of ten or more. The rearrangement uses TRBV5-4 and TRBJ2-3; 9 nucleotides align to TRBD2. After removal of 0 bases from V and 3 bases from J, the junction contained 11 bases not matched to a gene. The CDR3 totals 18 residues. The germline V gene has CDR1 SGHNT and CDR2 YYREEE (reference sequence). Written as DNA, the CDR3 is TGTGCCAGCAGCTTGGTTGATAGCGGGAGACATGAAACAGATACGCAGTATTTT. This gives the protein CASSLVDSGRHETDTQYF.

Here the CDR3 DNA reads TGTGCCAGCAGTGTGGGGGGGGGCTCGGAATACGAGCAGTACTTC. Protein sequence: CASSVGGGSEYEQYF. This chain links TRBV2 with TRBJ2-7; D may be TRBD2 (7 bases). The CDR3 totals 15 residues. Germline-derived CDR1 and CDR2 are SNHLY and FYNNEI. V was pared by 4 bases and J by 4 bases, with 17 bases between. The full variable domain, in which reference TRBV2 and TRBJ2-7 provide the parts outside the CDR3, is EPEVTQTPSHQVTQMGQEVILRCVPISNHLYFYWYRQILGQKVEFLVSFYNNEISEKSEIFDDQFSVERPDGSNFTLKIRSTKLEDSAMYFCASSVGGGSEYEQYFGPGTRLTVT.

J is TRBJ2-1 and V is TRBV12-3 or TRBV12-4; tentatively, D is TRBD2 (5 bases). The length of the CDR3 is 13 residues. V was trimmed by 5 bases and J by 2 bases, leaving 7 bases between them. The CDR3 loop is CASSRLPYNEQFF. The CDR3 coding sequence is TGTGCCAGCAGTAGACTACCCTACAATGAGCAGTTCTTC.

The chain carries TRBV19 and TRBJ2-1; the D gene is possibly TRBD2 (6 bases). Trimming removed 6 bases from V and 8 bases from J, with 20 bases in between. This CDR3 is 15 amino acids long. Germline V gives CDR1 LNHDA, CDR2 SQIVND (reference sequence). The CDR3: CASRALLGSAHEQFF. CDR3 sequence (DNA): TGTGCCAGTAGGGCCCTCCTCGGGAGTGCCCATGAGCAGTTCTTC.

This clonotype appeared a few times. The chain employs TRBV5-1 and TRBJ2-5; D not resolved. This CDR3 has 14 amino acids. Germline CDR1 SGHRS, CDR2 YFSETQ. The V end lost 0 bases, the J end lost 1 base, and 7 bases lay between the germline ends. CDR3 amino acids: CASSLEPIQETQYF. CDR3 nucleotide sequence: TGCGCCAGCAGCTTGGAACCTATCCAAGAGACCCAGTACTTC. Full variable domain (rest looked up from reference TRBV5-1 and TRBJ2-5): KAGVTQTPRYLIKTRGQQVTLSCSPISGHRSVSWYQQTPGQGLQFLFEYFSETQRNKGNFPGRFSGRQFSNSRSEMNVSTLELGDSALYLCASSLEPIQETQYFGPGTRLLVL.

This clonotype turned up a few times. V is TRBV4-3 and J is TRBJ2-4; possibly TRBD1 for D (5 bases). The CDR3 consists of 15 residues. Germline V gene sequence: CDR1 LGHNA, CDR2 YSLEER. V shed 4 bases and J shed 2 bases, with 12 bases lying between them. CDR3 protein: CASSRTDMTKNIQYF. In DNA, the CDR3 is TGCGCCAGCAGCCGAACGGACATGACCAAAAACATTCAGTACTTC.

This clonotype turned up a few times. The genes are TRBV7-8 and TRBJ2-2; D is unclear. Germline V gene data show CDR1 as SGHVS and CDR2 as FQNEAQ. V was cut by 5 bases and J by 6 bases, with 13 bases left in between. CDR3 length: 14 amino acids. CDR3 bases: TGTGCCAGCAGCGTAAGAGCCAACGCCGGGGAGCTGTTTTTT. Residues: CASSVRANAGELFF.

This clonotype was picked up many times. The rearrangement uses TRBV27 and TRBJ2-7; 10 nucleotides line up with TRBD2. The junction had 9 bases not matched to a gene; V was cut back by 5 bases and J by 2 bases. The V gene's germline CDR1 is MNHEY and CDR2 SMNVEV (reference sequence). This CDR3 region has 16 residues. The CDR3 DNA follows: TGTGCCAGCAGTACTTCAGCGGGAGGGCCCGCCTACGAGCAGTACTTC. This gives the protein CASSTSAGGPAYEQYF.

The gene calls are TRBV6-6 and TRBJ2-7; 7 nucleotides match TRBD2. The germline CDR1 and CDR2 sequences are MNHNY and SVGAGI (reference sequence). V lost 5 bases and J lost 0; bases outside the gene matches: 10. The CDR3 is 16 amino acids. CDR3 bases: TGTGCCAGCAGTGCAATAGCGGGTCAAGCCTCCTACGAGCAGTACTTC. It encodes CASSAIAGQASYEQYF.

This clonotype has only a few counts. CDR3 sequence (DNA): TGTGCCAGCAGGGGGGACGCTAGCGGGAAAGTAGATACGCAGTATTTT. This encodes CASRGDASGKVDTQYF. This chain joins TRBV6-1 and TRBJ2-3; 9 nucleotides line up with TRBD2. Germline CDR1 is MNHNS and CDR2 is SASEGT. The CDR3 sequence is 16 residues long. The V gene end was trimmed by 6 bases and the J gene end by 5 bases; junction bases not matched to a gene: 12.

V usage is TRBV27 and J usage is TRBJ1-5; no clear D gene. The CDR3 runs 16 residues. Germline V CDR1 and CDR2: MNHEY, SMNVEV (reference sequence). The V and J ends lost 0 bases and 0 bases respectively, with 9 bases between them. The CDR3 spells CASSLSGVYSNQPQHF. The DNA for the CDR3 is TGTGCCAGCAGTTTATCGGGCGTTTATAGCAATCAGCCCCAGCATTTT.

The chain has TRBV4-1 and TRBJ2-7, with D perhaps matching TRBD2 (5 bases). The CDR3 has 14 amino acids. V lost 0 bases and J lost 6, with 12 bases in between. CDR1 MGHRA and CDR2 YSYEKL come from the germline V gene. CDR3 protein: CASSQEISRGEQYF. CDR3 sequence (DNA): TGCGCCAGCAGCCAAGAGATTAGCCGGGGCGAGCAGTACTTC.

This clonotype was detected a few times. The V call is TRBV4-3, the J call TRBJ2-7, with TRBD1 identical over 9 bases. This CDR3 comprises 15 residues. V was clipped by 3 bases and J by 4 bases; unmatched bases: 7. Germline V CDR1 and CDR2: LGHNA, YSLEER. This CDR3 reads CASSQAGTGRYEQYF. The CDR3 DNA is TGCGCCAGCAGCCAGGCGGGGACAGGGAGGTACGAGCAGTACTTC.

In this sample, this clonotype turned up many times. The rearrangement uses TRBV6-5 and TRBJ1-2; 8 nucleotides agree with TRBD1. After removal of 6 bases from V and 5 bases from J, the junction contained 8 bases not matched to a gene. Germline V gene data show CDR1 as MNHEY and CDR2 as SVGAGI. This CDR3 is 14 amino acids long. The CDR3 here is CASSGQGGKYGYTF. CDR3 coding DNA: TGTGCCAGCAGCGGACAGGGAGGAAAGTATGGCTACACCTTC.